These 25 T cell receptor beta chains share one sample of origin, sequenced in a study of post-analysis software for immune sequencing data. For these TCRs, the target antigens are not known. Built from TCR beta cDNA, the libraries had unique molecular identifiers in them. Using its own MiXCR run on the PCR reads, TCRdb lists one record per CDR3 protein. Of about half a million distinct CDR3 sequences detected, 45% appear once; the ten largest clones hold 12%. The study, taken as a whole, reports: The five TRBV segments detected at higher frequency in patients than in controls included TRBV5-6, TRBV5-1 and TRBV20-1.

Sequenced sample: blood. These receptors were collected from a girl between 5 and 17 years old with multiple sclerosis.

This CDR3 reads CASRLGRWSYEQYF. CDR3 nucleotide sequence: TGTGCCAGCAGACTCGGACGGTGGTCCTACGAGCAGTACTTC. V usage is TRBV28 and J usage is TRBJ2-7; D gene uncertain. Per the germline V gene, CDR1 is MDHEN and CDR2 is SYDVKM. V was pared by 6 bases and J by 1 base, with 13 bases between. CDR3 length equals 14 residues. The whole variable domain, remainder taken from reference TRBV28 and TRBJ2-7, is DVKVTQSSRYLVKRTGEKVFLECVQDMDHENMFWYRQDPGLGLRLIYFSYDVKMKEKGDIPEGYSVSREKKERFSLILESASTNQTSMYLCASRLGRWSYEQYFGPGTRLTVT.

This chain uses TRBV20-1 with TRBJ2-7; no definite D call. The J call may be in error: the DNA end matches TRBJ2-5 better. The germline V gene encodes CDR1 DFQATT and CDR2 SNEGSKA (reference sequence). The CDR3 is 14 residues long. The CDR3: CSASILGQVETQYF. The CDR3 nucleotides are TGCAGTGCTAGTATTCTAGGCCAGGTCGAGACCCAGTACTTC.

The CDR3, as DNA: TGCAGTGCCCCCAGGGGATATTACGAGCAGTACTTC. As protein: CSAPRGYYEQYF. The chain combines TRBV20-1 with TRBJ2-7, with D possibly being TRBD1 (6 bases). V was cut by 6 bases and J by 4 bases, with 13 bases left in between. The CDR3 totals 12 residues. CDR1 DFQATT and CDR2 SNEGSKA come from the germline V gene (reference sequence).

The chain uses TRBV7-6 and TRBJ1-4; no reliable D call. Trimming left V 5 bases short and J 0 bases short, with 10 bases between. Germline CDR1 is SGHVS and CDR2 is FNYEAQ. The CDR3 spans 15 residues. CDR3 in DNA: TGTGCCAGCAGCACGACGGCTGCAACTAATGAAAAACTGTTTTTT. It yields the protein CASSTTAATNEKLFF.

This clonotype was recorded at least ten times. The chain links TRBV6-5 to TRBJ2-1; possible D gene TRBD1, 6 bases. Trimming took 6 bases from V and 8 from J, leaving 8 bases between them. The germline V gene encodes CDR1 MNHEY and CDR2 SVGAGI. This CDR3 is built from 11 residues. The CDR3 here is CASSRGDEQFF. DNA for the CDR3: TGTGCCAGCAGCAGGGGCGATGAGCAGTTCTTC.

This chain's CDR3 is CSATRGVDGYTF. The CDR3 coding sequence is TGCAGTGCGACGAGGGGGGTAGATGGCTACACCTTC. J is TRBJ1-2 and V is TRBV20-1; the D gene is possibly TRBD1 (6 bases). The CDR3 spans 12 residues. The germline V and J ends were trimmed by 6 bases and 6 bases, with 14 bases remaining between them. CDR1 and CDR2 (germline): DFQATT, SNEGSKA (reference sequence).

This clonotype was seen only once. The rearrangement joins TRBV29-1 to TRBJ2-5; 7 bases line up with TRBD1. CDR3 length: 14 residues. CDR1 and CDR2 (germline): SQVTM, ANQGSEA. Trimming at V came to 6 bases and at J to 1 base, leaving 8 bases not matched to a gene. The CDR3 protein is CSVRQGTGQETQYF. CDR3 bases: TGCAGCGTCCGACAGGGAACAGGCCAAGAGACCCAGTACTTC. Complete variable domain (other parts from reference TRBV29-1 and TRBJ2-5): SAVISQKPSRDICQRGTSLTIQCQVDSQVTMMFWYRQQPGQSLTLIATANQGSEATYESGFVIDKFPISRPNLTFSTLTVSNMSPEDSSIYLCSVRQGTGQETQYFGPGTRLLVL.

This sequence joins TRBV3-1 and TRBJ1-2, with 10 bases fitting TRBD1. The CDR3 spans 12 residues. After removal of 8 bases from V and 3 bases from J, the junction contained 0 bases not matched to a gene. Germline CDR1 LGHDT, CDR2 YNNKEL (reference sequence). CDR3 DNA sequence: TGTGCCAGCGGACAGGGGGACTATGGCTACACCTTC. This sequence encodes CASGQGDYGYTF.

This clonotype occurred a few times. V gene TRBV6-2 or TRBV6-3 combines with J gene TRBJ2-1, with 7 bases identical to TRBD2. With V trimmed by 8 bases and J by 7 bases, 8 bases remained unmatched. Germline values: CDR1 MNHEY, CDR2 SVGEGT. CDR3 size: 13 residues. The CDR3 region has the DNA TGTGCCAGCTCGGGGGAGGGCCTAAATGAGCAGTTCTTC. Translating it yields CASSGEGLNEQFF.

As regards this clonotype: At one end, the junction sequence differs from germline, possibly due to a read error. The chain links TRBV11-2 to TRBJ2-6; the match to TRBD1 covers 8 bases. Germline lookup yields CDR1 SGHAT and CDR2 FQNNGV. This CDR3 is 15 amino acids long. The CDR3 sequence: CGSGQGVGGANVLTF. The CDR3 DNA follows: TGTGGCAGCGGACAGGGTGTTGGTGGGGCCAACGTCCTGACTTTC.

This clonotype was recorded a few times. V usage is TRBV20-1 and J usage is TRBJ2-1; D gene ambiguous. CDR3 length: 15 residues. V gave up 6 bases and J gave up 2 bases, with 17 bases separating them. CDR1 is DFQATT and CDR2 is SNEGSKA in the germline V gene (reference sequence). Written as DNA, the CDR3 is TGCAGTGCCCCCCCCGGGCGGACCACCTACAATGAGCAGTTCTTC. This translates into CSAPPGRTTYNEQFF.

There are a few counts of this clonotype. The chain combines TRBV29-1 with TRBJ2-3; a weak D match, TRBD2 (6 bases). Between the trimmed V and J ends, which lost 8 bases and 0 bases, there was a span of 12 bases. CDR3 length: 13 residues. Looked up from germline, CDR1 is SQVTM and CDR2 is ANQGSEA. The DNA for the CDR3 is TGCAGCCTGGGGGGAGTAAGCACAGATACGCAGTATTTT. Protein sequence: CSLGGVSTDTQYF.

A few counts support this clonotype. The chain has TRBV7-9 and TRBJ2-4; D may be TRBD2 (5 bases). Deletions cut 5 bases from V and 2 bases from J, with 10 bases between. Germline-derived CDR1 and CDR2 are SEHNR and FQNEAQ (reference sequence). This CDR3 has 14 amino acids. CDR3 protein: CASSISVTKNIQYF. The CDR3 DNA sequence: TGTGCCAGCAGCATTAGCGTGACCAAAAACATTCAGTACTTC.

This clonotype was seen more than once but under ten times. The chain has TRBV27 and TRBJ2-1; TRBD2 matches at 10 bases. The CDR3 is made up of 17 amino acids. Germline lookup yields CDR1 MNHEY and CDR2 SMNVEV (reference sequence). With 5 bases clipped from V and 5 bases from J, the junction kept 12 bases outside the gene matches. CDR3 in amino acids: CASSPLPLAGVNNEQFF. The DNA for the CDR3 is TGTGCCAGCAGTCCCCTCCCCCTAGCGGGAGTAAACAATGAGCAGTTCTTC.

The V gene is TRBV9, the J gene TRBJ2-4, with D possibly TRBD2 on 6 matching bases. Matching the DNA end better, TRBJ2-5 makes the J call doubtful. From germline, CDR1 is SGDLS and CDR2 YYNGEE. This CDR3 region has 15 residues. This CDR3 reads CASSVAPGLIGTQYF. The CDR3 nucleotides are TGTGCCAGCAGCGTAGCCCCGGGACTGATAGGGACCCAGTACTTC.

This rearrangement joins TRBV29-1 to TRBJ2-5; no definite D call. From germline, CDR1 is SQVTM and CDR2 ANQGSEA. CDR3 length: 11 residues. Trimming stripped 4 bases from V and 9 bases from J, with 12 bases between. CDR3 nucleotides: TGCAGCGTTGGAGAGGACGCCGCCCAGTACTTC. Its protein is CSVGEDAAQYF.

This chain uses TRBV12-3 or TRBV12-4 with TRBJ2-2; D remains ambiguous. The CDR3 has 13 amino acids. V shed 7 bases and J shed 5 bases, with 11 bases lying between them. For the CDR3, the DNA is TGTGCCAGCAACCTGGACCGGACCGGGGAGCTGTTTTTT. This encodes CASNLDRTGELFF.

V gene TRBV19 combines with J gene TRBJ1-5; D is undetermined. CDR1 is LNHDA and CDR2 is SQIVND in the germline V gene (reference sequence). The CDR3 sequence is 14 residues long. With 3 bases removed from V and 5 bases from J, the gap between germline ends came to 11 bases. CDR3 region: CASSIEGTHQPQHF. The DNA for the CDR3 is TGTGCCAGTAGTATTGAGGGTACTCATCAGCCCCAGCATTTT.

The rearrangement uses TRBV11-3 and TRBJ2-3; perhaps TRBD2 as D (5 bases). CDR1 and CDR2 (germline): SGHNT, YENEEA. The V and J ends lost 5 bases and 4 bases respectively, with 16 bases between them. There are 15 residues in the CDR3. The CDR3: CASSLSGIEADTQYF. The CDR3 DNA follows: TGTGCCAGCAGCCTATCCGGGATTGAGGCAGATACGCAGTATTTT.

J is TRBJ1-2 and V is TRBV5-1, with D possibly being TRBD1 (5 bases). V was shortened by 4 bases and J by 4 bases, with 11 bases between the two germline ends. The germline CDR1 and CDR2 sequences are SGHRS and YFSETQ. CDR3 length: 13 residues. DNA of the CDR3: TGCGCCAGCAGCCCCGACAGTATCTATGGCTACACCTTC. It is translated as CASSPDSIYGYTF.

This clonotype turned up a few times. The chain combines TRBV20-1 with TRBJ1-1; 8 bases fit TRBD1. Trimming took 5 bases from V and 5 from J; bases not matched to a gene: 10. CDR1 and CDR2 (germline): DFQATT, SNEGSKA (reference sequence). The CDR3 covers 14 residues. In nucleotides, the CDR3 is TGCAGTGCTGACCCCCGACAGGGGTGGACTGAAGCTTTCTTT. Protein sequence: CSADPRQGWTEAFF.

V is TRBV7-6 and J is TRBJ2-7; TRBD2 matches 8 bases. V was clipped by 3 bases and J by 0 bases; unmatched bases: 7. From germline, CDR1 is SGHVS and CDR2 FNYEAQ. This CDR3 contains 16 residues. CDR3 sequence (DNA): TGTGCCAGCAGCTTGGGTCCGGCGGGGGGCTCCTACGAGCAGTACTTC. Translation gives CASSLGPAGGSYEQYF.

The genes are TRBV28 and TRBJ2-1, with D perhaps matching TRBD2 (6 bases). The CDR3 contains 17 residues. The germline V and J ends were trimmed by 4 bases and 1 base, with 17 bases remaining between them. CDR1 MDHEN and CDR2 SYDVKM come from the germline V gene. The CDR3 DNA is TGTGCCAGCAGTTATCCGGGAGCCAAGGGGTCCTACAATGAGCAGTTCTTC. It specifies CASSYPGAKGSYNEQFF.

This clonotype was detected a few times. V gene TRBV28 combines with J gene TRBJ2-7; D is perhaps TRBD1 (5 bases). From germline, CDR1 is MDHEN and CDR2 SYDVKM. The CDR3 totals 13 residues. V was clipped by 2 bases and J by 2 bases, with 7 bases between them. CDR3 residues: CASSLKGPYEQYF. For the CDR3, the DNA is TGTGCCAGCAGTTTAAAGGGGCCCTACGAGCAGTACTTC.

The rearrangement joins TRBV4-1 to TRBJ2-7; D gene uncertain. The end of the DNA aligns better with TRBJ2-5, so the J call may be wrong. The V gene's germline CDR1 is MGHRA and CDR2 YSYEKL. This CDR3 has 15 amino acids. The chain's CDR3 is CASSQDRDRRRTQYF. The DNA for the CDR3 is TGCGCCAGCAGCCAAGACCGCGATAGGAGACGGACCCAGTACTTC.